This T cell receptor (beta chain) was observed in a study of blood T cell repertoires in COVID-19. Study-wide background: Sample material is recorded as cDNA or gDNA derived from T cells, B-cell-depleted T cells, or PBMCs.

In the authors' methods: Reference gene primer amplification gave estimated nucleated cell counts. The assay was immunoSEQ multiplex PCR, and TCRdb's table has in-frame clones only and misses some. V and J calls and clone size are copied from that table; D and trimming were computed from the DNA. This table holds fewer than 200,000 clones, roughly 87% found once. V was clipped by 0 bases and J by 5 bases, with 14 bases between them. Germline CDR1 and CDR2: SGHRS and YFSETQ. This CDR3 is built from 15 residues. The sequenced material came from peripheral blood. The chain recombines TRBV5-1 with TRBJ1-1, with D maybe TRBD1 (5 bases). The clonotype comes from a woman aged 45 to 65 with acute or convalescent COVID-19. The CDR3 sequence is CASSLARGVGTEAFF. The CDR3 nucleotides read TGCGCCAGCAGCTTGGCCCGGGGGGTAGGAACTGAAGCTTTCTTT.